Listed here are 21 T cell receptor beta chains from one sample, sequenced in a study of T-cell memory formation after mild COVID-19. TCRdb reprocessed the 5' RACE reads via MiXCR and lists one record per CDR3 protein. The table includes roughly 170,000 distinct CDR3 sequences, around 18% detected once. The sample was PBMCs or a T cell subset sorted from them (not recorded which). All receptors come from a man aged 18 to 29 who had mild COVID-19 (a few samples of this study predate the infection). Cell type and time point are not known.

This clonotype was seen a few times. The chain recombines TRBV5-4 with TRBJ2-1; unclear D gene. Germline-derived CDR1 and CDR2 are SGHNT and YYREEE (reference sequence). V lost 1 base and J lost 12, with 11 bases in between. This CDR3 is built from 12 residues. The chain's CDR3 is CASSLMVGVQFF. The DNA of the CDR3 is TGTGCCAGCAGCTTGATGGTTGGAGTGCAGTTCTTC.

This clonotype has only a few counts. V gene TRBV3-1 combines with J gene TRBJ2-5; 12 bases agree with TRBD2. Germline CDR1 reads LGHDT; CDR2 reads YNNKEL (reference sequence). Germline trimming cut 1 base from V and 5 bases from J; bases unmatched to any gene: 8. The CDR3 consists of 17 residues. The CDR3: CASSQASGGAARETQYF. The CDR3 nucleotides read TGTGCCAGCAGCCAAGCTAGCGGGGGGGCAGCCCGGGAGACCCAGTACTTC.

The V and J genes are TRBV15 and TRBJ2-5; TRBD2 matches at 10 bases. The CDR3 has 17 residues. Germline values: CDR1 LNHNV, CDR2 YYDKDF (reference sequence). J was trimmed by 5 bases and V by 1 base; bases with no gene match: 10. The CDR3 spells CATSRATGGLAIETQYF. CDR3 bases: TGTGCCACCAGCAGAGCCACGGGGGGACTAGCGATTGAGACCCAGTACTTC.

The V call is TRBV6-2 or TRBV6-3, the J call TRBJ2-3, with D maybe TRBD2 (6 bases). This CDR3 has 13 residues. V was cut by 8 bases and J by 3 bases, with 12 bases left in between. The V gene's germline CDR1 is MNHEY and CDR2 SVGEGT. This CDR3 reads CASGGYGTDTQYF. The CDR3 DNA follows: TGTGCCAGCGGGGGGTACGGTACAGATACGCAGTATTTT.

The chain recombines TRBV4-3 with TRBJ1-6, with D uncertain. CDR1 and CDR2 from the germline V gene are LGHNA and YSLEER. Trimming removed 1 base at V and 7 bases at J, with 5 bases between. The CDR3 covers 13 residues. CDR3 sequence reads: CASSQVGNSPLHF. Written as DNA, the CDR3 is TGCGCCAGCAGCCAAGTGGGAAATTCACCCCTCCACTTT.

This clonotype was detected a few times. This chain links TRBV20-1 with TRBJ1-1, with D possibly matching TRBD1 (6 bases). CDR1 and CDR2 (germline): DFQATT, SNEGSKA (reference sequence). CDR3 length: 13 residues. V was shortened by 2 bases and J by 1 base, with 8 bases between the two germline ends. This CDR3 reads CSARKGENTEAFF. The CDR3 nucleotides are TGCAGTGCTAGAAAGGGGGAGAACACTGAAGCTTTCTTT.

The V call is TRBV12-3 or TRBV12-4, the J call TRBJ2-7; D gene unclear. Trimming cost V 5 bases and J 5 bases, with 16 bases left between them. The CDR3 contains 14 residues. The CDR3 bases are TGTGCCAGCAGTCCCCCGGGCCTCGGCCACGAGCAGTACTTC. It codes for CASSPPGLGHEQYF.

The chain recombines TRBV6-2 or TRBV6-3 with TRBJ2-4; no clear D gene. The length of the CDR3 is 14 residues. V lost 6 bases to trimming and J lost 2 bases, with 11 bases between them. Germline V gene lookup returns CDR1 MNHEY and CDR2 SVGEGT. The DNA for the CDR3 is TGTGCCAGCAGCCCTCGAGGACCCAAAAACATTCAGTACTTC. This gives the protein CASSPRGPKNIQYF.

This chain joins TRBV5-1 and TRBJ2-5; no definite D call. V was cut by 2 bases and J by 2 bases, with 10 bases left in between. There are 14 residues in the CDR3. Germline assignment: CDR1 SGHRS and CDR2 YFSETQ. The CDR3 region is CASSLQPDQETQYF. The CDR3 region has the DNA TGCGCCAGCAGCTTACAGCCGGATCAAGAGACCCAGTACTTC.

In this sample, this clonotype turned up once. The V gene is TRBV6-5, the J gene TRBJ1-2; D is undetermined. This CDR3 has 17 amino acids. Germline CDR1 MNHEY, CDR2 SVGAGI. V was trimmed by 6 bases and J by 0 bases, leaving 20 bases between them. CDR3 coding DNA: TGTGCCAGCAGCCGCGGAACTATTTCCGTAGCTAACTATGGCTACACCTTC. It is translated as CASSRGTISVANYGYTF.

The table lists this clonotype with a few counts. The chain carries TRBV7-9 and TRBJ2-7; TRBD1 is a possible D gene (5 bases). The CDR3 runs to 13 residues. Between the trimmed V and J ends, which lost 3 bases and 5 bases, there was a span of 11 bases. The germline CDR1 and CDR2 sequences are SEHNR and FQNEAQ (reference sequence). This CDR3 reads CASSFWGRDEQYF. CDR3 sequence (DNA): TGTGCCAGCAGCTTCTGGGGCAGGGACGAGCAGTACTTC.

This chain uses TRBV6-5 with TRBJ1-4, with D possibly matching TRBD1 (5 bases). V was clipped by 8 bases and J by 5 bases, with 12 bases between them. CDR3 size: 13 residues. Germline assignment: CDR1 MNHEY and CDR2 SVGAGI. This CDR3 reads CASGRGGNEKLFF. The CDR3 region has the DNA TGTGCCAGCGGGCGGGGGGGGAATGAAAAACTGTTTTTT.

This clonotype turned up a few times. The chain combines TRBV7-6 with TRBJ2-3; D might be TRBD1 or TRBD2, each matching 5 bases. Trimming shortened V by 5 bases and J by 4 bases, and 13 bases separated the two germline ends. In germline, CDR1 is SGHVS, CDR2 FNYEAQ. The CDR3 runs to 14 residues. CDR3 loop: CASSQGPGADTQYF. CDR3 nucleotide sequence: TGTGCCAGCAGCCAGGGACCGGGCGCAGATACGCAGTATTTT.

This chain uses TRBV18 with TRBJ1-2; a possible D gene is TRBD1 (5 bases). Germline lookup yields CDR1 KGHSH and CDR2 LQKENI. This CDR3 has 14 amino acids. With 1 base removed from V and 6 bases from J, the gap between germline ends came to 12 bases. The CDR3 DNA sequence: TGTGCCAGCTCACCACGGCCGGGGGTGGATGGCTACACCTTC. This translates into CASSPRPGVDGYTF.

This clonotype was seen only a few times. V and J are TRBV5-1 and TRBJ2-1; D assignment may be TRBD1 or TRBD2 (5 bases each). Germline CDR1 SGHRS, CDR2 YFSETQ. This CDR3 is 16 amino acids long. V gave up 0 bases and J gave up 0 bases, with 10 bases separating them. The CDR3 loop is CASSLGGAGSYNEQFF. The CDR3 nucleotides are TGCGCCAGCAGCTTGGGGGGCGCGGGCTCCTACAATGAGCAGTTCTTC. Variable domain in full (rest from reference TRBV5-1 and TRBJ2-1): KAGVTQTPRYLIKTRGQQVTLSCSPISGHRSVSWYQQTPGQGLQFLFEYFSETQRNKGNFPGRFSGRQFSNSRSEMNVSTLELGDSALYLCASSLGGAGSYNEQFFGPGTRLTVL.

This chain connects TRBV6-1 to TRBJ1-1; D gene uncertain. V was trimmed by 10 bases and J by 1 base, leaving 10 bases between them. The CDR3 consists of 12 residues. Germline CDR1 is MNHNS and CDR2 is SASEGT. The CDR3 sequence: CAIREGNTEAFF. The CDR3 nucleotides read TGTGCCATCAGAGAAGGGAACACTGAAGCTTTCTTT.

This clonotype was found a few times. The rearrangement links TRBV28 to TRBJ1-4; D gene uncertain. Germline values: CDR1 MDHEN, CDR2 SYDVKM. The length of the CDR3 is 11 residues. Trimming took 8 bases from V and 4 from J, leaving 5 bases between them. Written as DNA, the CDR3 is TGTGCCAGCCTGGGTAATGAAAAACTGTTTTTT. It is translated as CASLGNEKLFF.

The chain has TRBV20-1 and TRBJ1-1; D is uncertain. Between the trimmed V and J ends, which lost 1 base and 7 bases, there was a span of 13 bases. The CDR3 totals 13 residues. CDR1 DFQATT and CDR2 SNEGSKA come from the germline V gene (reference sequence). CDR3 sequence: CSARATEVIEAFF. CDR3 DNA: TGCAGTGCTAGAGCAACAGAAGTAATTGAAGCTTTCTTT.

The chain is built from TRBV12-3 or TRBV12-4 and TRBJ2-5; D is perhaps TRBD2 (6 bases). The CDR3 spans 14 residues. V was trimmed by 5 bases and J by 6 bases, leaving 16 bases between them. CDR3 sequence reads: CASSPYGGTKTQYF. The CDR3 region has the DNA TGTGCCAGCAGTCCATACGGGGGAACGAAGACCCAGTACTTC.

V usage is TRBV12-5 and J usage is TRBJ2-7; 8 bases agree with TRBD1. The CDR3 is 15 amino acids. Germline CDR1 LGHNT, CDR2 FRNRAP. V gave up 1 base and J gave up 6 bases; unmatched junction bases: 8. CDR3 nucleotides: TGTGCTAGTGGTTTGGCCGGACAGGGTGATTGCGAGCAGTACGTC. This encodes CASGLAGQGDCEQYV.

This clonotype is a singleton in its sample. The junction shows a germline mismatch at one end, possibly a read error. The chain uses TRBV7-2 and TRBJ2-6, with D unresolved. Germline assignment: CDR1 SGHTA and CDR2 FQGNSA. The length of the CDR3 is 15 residues. In DNA, the CDR3 is TGTGCCAGCAGCTTCACCCTCTCTAGGGCCAACGTCCTGACTTTC. Its translation is CASSFTLSRANVLTF.